Shown below are 30 T cell receptor beta chains from a single sample sequenced in a study of cytomegalovirus exposure and HLA in healthy donors. Primers: 60 Vbeta forward and 13 Jbeta reverse. Assay: immunoSEQ multiplex PCR; the TCRdb copy retains only in-frame clones and omits some. The profile shows about 200,000 clones, around 82% of them singletons. Sequencing input: PBMCs. The receptors here all came from a woman aged 25 to 39 in good health and CMV-seronegative.

The chain couples TRBV18 to TRBJ2-3, with D unresolved. There are 13 residues in the CDR3. V was trimmed by 4 bases and J by 0 bases, leaving 5 bases between them. CDR1 is KGHSH and CDR2 is LQKENI in the germline V gene. CDR3 in DNA: TGTGCCAGCTCACTCGTAAGCACAGATACGCAGTATTTT. This translates into CASSLVSTDTQYF.

On this clone itself: This sample includes further DNA sequences coding for the same CDR3. V usage is TRBV28 and J usage is TRBJ2-7; the match to TRBD1 covers 8 bases. Germline V CDR1 and CDR2: MDHEN, SYDVKM. With V trimmed by 1 base and J by 3 bases, 5 bases remained unmatched. CDR3 length: 15 residues. The CDR3 DNA reads TGTGCCAGCAGTTTATCCGGGACAGGCGTCTACGAGCAGTACTTC. Amino acids: CASSLSGTGVYEQYF.

This clone was recorded only once. The CDR3 DNA reads as TGTGCCAGCAGTCCCGGGACAGGGTACGAAAAACTGTTTTTT. Translating it yields CASSPGTGYEKLFF. The gene calls are TRBV2 and TRBJ1-4, with 9 nucleotides matching TRBD1. The CDR3 covers 14 residues. Losses at the gene ends were 5 bases for V and 8 bases for J; bases not matched to a gene: 6. CDR1 is SNHLY, CDR2 FYNNEI, per germline.

This clone occurred once. An end of the junction does not agree with germline; a read error may underlie this. CDR3 sequence (DNA): TGTGCCAGCTCATCACCGGGACTAGCGAAACAAGAGACCCAGTACTTC. Protein: CASSSPGLAKQETQYF. The chain has TRBV18 and TRBJ2-5; 10 bases are shared with TRBD2. This CDR3 has 16 amino acids. Germline CDR1 reads KGHSH; CDR2 reads LQKENI.

V and J are TRBV5-1 and TRBJ2-1; TRBD2 is a possible D gene (6 bases). The CDR3 consists of 14 residues. V shed 0 bases and J shed 7 bases, with 11 bases lying between them. Germline V lookup: CDR1 SGHRS, CDR2 YFSETQ. Here the CDR3 DNA reads TGCGCCAGCAGCTTGGTGGCCGGGAGTAATGAGCAGTTCTTC. It specifies CASSLVAGSNEQFF.

V gene TRBV5-5 combines with J gene TRBJ1-2, with 7 bases matching TRBD1. With 2 bases clipped from V and 4 bases from J, the junction kept 2 bases outside the gene matches. The V gene's germline CDR1 is SGHKS and CDR2 YYEKEE (reference sequence). The CDR3 loop spans 13 amino acids. The CDR3 DNA follows: TGTGCCAGCAGCTTCGGGACAGCCTATGGCTACACCTTC. Translated, it gives CASSFGTAYGYTF.

The V gene is TRBV5-4, the J gene TRBJ2-4, with D possibly being TRBD1 (6 bases). Trimming removed 0 bases from V and 4 bases from J, with 11 bases in between. Germline V gene data show CDR1 as SGHNT and CDR2 as YYREEE (reference sequence). The CDR3 runs to 15 residues. CDR3 protein: CASSLGDTLKNIQYF. The CDR3, as DNA: TGTGCCAGCAGCTTGGGGGACACCTTAAAAAACATTCAGTACTTC.

This clone was counted only a few times. The gene calls are TRBV15 and TRBJ2-5; 8 nucleotides match TRBD1. The V gene end was trimmed by 2 bases and the J gene end by 5 bases; junction bases not matched to a gene: 4. CDR3 length: 14 residues. The germline gives CDR1 LNHNV, CDR2 YYDKDF (reference sequence). In DNA form, the CDR3 reads TGTGCCACCAGCAGATACTACAGGGGGGAGACCCAGTACTTC. It codes for CATSRYYRGETQYF.

The CDR3 here is CASSPFDPLLVNTEAFF. The DNA of the CDR3 is TGTGCCAGCAGTCCCTTTGATCCACTACTAGTGAACACTGAAGCTTTCTTT. J is TRBJ1-1 and V is TRBV28; D is ambiguous. The CDR3 is 17 residues long. Germline-derived CDR1 and CDR2 are MDHEN and SYDVKM. V lost 5 bases and J 0 bases, leaving 19 bases between the germline ends.

V usage is TRBV4-1 and J usage is TRBJ2-3, with D uncertain. The germline V and J ends were trimmed by 5 bases and 1 base, with 19 bases remaining between them. Germline V gives CDR1 MGHRA, CDR2 YSYEKL. The CDR3 covers 17 residues. Here the CDR3 DNA reads TGCGCCAGCAGCTCTTCTCATTCTCGACATCGCACAGATACGCAGTATTTT. Amino acid sequence: CASSSSHSRHRTDTQYF.

The chain has TRBV5-1 and TRBJ1-6; D uncertain. Trimming removed 0 bases at V and 14 bases at J, with 15 bases between. CDR3 length equals 14 residues. In germline, CDR1 is SGHRS, CDR2 YFSETQ. The CDR3 DNA reads as TGCGCCAGCAGCTTGGAGGGTCTGGCGGGTACCCTCCACTTT. This codes for CASSLEGLAGTLHF.

The chain carries TRBV4-1 and TRBJ1-2; D possibly corresponds to TRBD1 (6 bases). Germline assignment: CDR1 MGHRA and CDR2 YSYEKL. The CDR3 is 15 residues long. With 0 bases removed from V and 5 bases from J, the gap between germline ends came to 13 bases. The CDR3 nucleotides are TGCGCCAGCAGCCAAGATCTAGGGGGACGATATGGCTACACCTTC. Its translation: CASSQDLGGRYGYTF.

The chain joins TRBV6-5 to TRBJ2-2, with D possibly being TRBD2 (5 bases). The germline CDR1 and CDR2 sequences are MNHEY and SVGAGI. This CDR3 spans 12 amino acids. V lost 7 bases to trimming and J lost 7 bases, with 10 bases between them. The CDR3 DNA is TGTGCCAGCACTAGACGGGACGGGGAGCTGTTTTTT. This gives the protein CASTRRDGELFF.

The chain carries TRBV27 and TRBJ2-7, with D possibly TRBD1 on 5 matching bases. Germline lookup yields CDR1 MNHEY and CDR2 SMNVEV (reference sequence). Trimming removed 6 bases from V and 12 bases from J, with 18 bases in between. The CDR3 totals 12 residues. CDR3 in amino acids: CASSRLGQRAYF. The CDR3 DNA is TGTGCCAGCAGCCGGCTGGGGCAACGGGCGTACTTC.

The sample holds a few counts of this clone. V is TRBV27 and J is TRBJ2-6; TRBD2 is a possible D gene (5 bases). V was pared by 6 bases and J by 2 bases, with 11 bases between. Per germline, CDR1 MNHEY and CDR2 SMNVEV (reference sequence). The CDR3 loop spans 15 amino acids. The CDR3 DNA sequence: TGTGCCAGCAGGCCCGGAGGAGCTGGGGCCAACGTCCTGACTTTC. It codes for CASRPGGAGANVLTF.

The chain uses TRBV5-4 and TRBJ2-7, with TRBD1 identical over 7 bases. CDR3 length: 14 residues. V trimming: 4 bases; J trimming: 5 bases; junction bases outside the gene matches: 9. Per the germline V gene, CDR1 is SGHNT and CDR2 is YYREEE (reference sequence). In DNA, the CDR3 is TGTGCCAGCAGCCAAATATTACAGGGGAACGAGCAGTACTTC. Encoded protein: CASSQILQGNEQYF. Complete variable domain (other parts from reference TRBV5-4 and TRBJ2-7): ETGVTQSPTHLIKTRGQQVTLRCSSQSGHNTVSWYQQALGQGPQFIFQYYREEENGRGNFPPRFSGLQFPNYSSELNVNALELDDSALYLCASSQILQGNEQYFGPGTRLTVT.

This chain joins TRBV13 and TRBJ2-7; TRBD1 is a possible D gene (6 bases). V dropped 5 bases and J dropped 1 base, with 18 bases sitting between them. Germline V gene data show CDR1 as PRHDT and CDR2 as FYEKMQ (reference sequence). The CDR3 is 16 amino acids. In DNA form, the CDR3 reads TGTGCCAGCAGCGGCCCGGACAGCTCGAATTCCTACGAGCAGTACTTC. This encodes CASSGPDSSNSYEQYF.

The CDR3, as DNA: TGTGCTAGTGGTCTGGAGACTAGCGGGAGAACCAAGACCCAGTACTTC. Translating it yields CASGLETSGRTKTQYF. V usage is TRBV12-5 and J usage is TRBJ2-5; TRBD2 aligns across 12 bases. CDR1 is LGHNT, CDR2 FRNRAP, per germline. The CDR3 loop spans 16 amino acids. The trim removed 5 bases at V and 6 bases at J, leaving 10 bases unmatched.

The rearrangement links TRBV19 to TRBJ2-7; maybe TRBD2 (5 bases). CDR3 size: 14 residues. Trimming shortened V by 2 bases and J by 0 bases, and 8 bases separated the two germline ends. Germline lookup yields CDR1 LNHDA and CDR2 SQIVND (reference sequence). The chain's CDR3 is CASSILGLSYEQYF. The CDR3 DNA sequence: TGTGCCAGTAGTATACTTGGACTCTCCTACGAGCAGTACTTC. Supplemented by reference TRBV19 and TRBJ2-7, the full variable domain reads DGGITQSPKYLFRKEGQNVTLSCEQNLNHDAMYWYRQDPGQGLRLIYYSQIVNDFQKGDIAEGYSVSREKKESFPLTVTSAQKNPTAFYLCASSILGLSYEQYFGPGTRLTVT.

The chain couples TRBV19 to TRBJ2-5, with D tentatively TRBD1 (6 bases). The end of the DNA fits TRBJ2-7 better, so the J call may be wrong. Germline lookup yields CDR1 LNHDA and CDR2 SQIVND (reference sequence). The CDR3 runs to 13 residues. In DNA form, the CDR3 reads TGTGCCAGTAGTATGGGGACAAACTACGAGCAGTACTTC. It encodes CASSMGTNYEQYF.

V is TRBV5-1 and J is TRBJ1-3, with D perhaps TRBD1 (6 bases). The CDR3 spans 15 residues. V shed 0 bases and J shed 2 bases, with 9 bases lying between them. CDR1 is SGHRS and CDR2 is YFSETQ in the germline V gene. The CDR3, as DNA: TGCGCCAGCAGCTTGGCCCAGGGGACTGGAAACACCATATATTTT. It specifies CASSLAQGTGNTIYF.

This clone was detected a few times. This rearrangement joins TRBV5-1 to TRBJ2-4, with 15 bases fitting TRBD2. Trimming took 2 bases from V and 5 from J; bases not matched to a gene: 14. CDR3 length: 20 amino acids. The germline V gene has CDR1 SGHRS and CDR2 YFSETQ. For the CDR3, the DNA is TGCGCCAGCAGCTTACCAGGACTAGCGGGGGGGCCGGAGGGCGAAAACATTCAGTACTTC. The encoded protein is CASSLPGLAGGPEGENIQYF.

This clone was recorded a few times. This chain connects TRBV2 to TRBJ2-5; TRBD2 might be the D (6 bases). The CDR3 sequence is 14 residues long. With 10 bases removed from V and 2 bases from J, the gap between germline ends came to 17 bases. Germline V gives CDR1 SNHLY, CDR2 FYNNEI. The CDR3: CATSGLARQETQYF. DNA for the CDR3: TGTGCCACCAGCGGGCTAGCTAGACAAGAGACCCAGTACTTC.

The chain couples TRBV5-1 to TRBJ2-5; TRBD1 matches 7 bases. The DNA end is a closer match to TRBJ2-7, so the J assignment may be wrong. CDR1 and CDR2 (germline): SGHRS, YFSETQ. CDR3 length: 14 amino acids. The DNA of the CDR3 is TGCGCCAGCAGCTTAGAGTACAGGGGCTACGAGCAGTACTTC. It translates to CASSLEYRGYEQYF.

J is TRBJ1-2 and V is TRBV4-1, with 10 positions matching TRBD1. This CDR3 has 16 amino acids. After removal of 2 bases from V and 3 bases from J, the junction contained 6 bases not matched to a gene. Per germline, CDR1 MGHRA and CDR2 YSYEKL. This CDR3 is CASSQLPGQGYYGYTF. The CDR3 DNA reads TGCGCCAGCAGCCAATTACCGGGACAGGGGTACTATGGCTACACCTTC.

A few counts support this clone. The CDR3 sequence: CASSYYGTQYF. CDR3 nucleotides: TGTGCCAGCAGTTACTACGGGACCCAGTACTTC. The rearrangement uses TRBV6-5 and TRBJ2-5; D is undetermined. The CDR3 has 11 residues. CDR1 MNHEY and CDR2 SVGAGI come from the germline V gene. V lost 1 base and J lost 7, with 4 bases in between.

The chain links TRBV2 to TRBJ2-4, with D tentatively TRBD2 (6 bases). There are 14 residues in the CDR3. V was trimmed by 3 bases and J by 9 bases, leaving 15 bases between them. Germline CDR1 and CDR2: SNHLY and FYNNEI. This CDR3 reads CASSEIRESGIQYF. The CDR3, as DNA: TGTGCCAGCAGTGAGATTCGGGAGTCAGGCATTCAGTACTTC.

This chain joins TRBV27 and TRBJ2-1, with D perhaps matching TRBD2 (6 bases). The V gene's germline CDR1 is MNHEY and CDR2 SMNVEV (reference sequence). This CDR3 has 15 residues. V lost 5 bases to trimming and J lost 4 bases, with 15 bases between them. CDR3 loop: CASSPGVAGYNEQFF. The CDR3 DNA reads TGTGCCAGCAGTCCGGGGGTTGCCGGTTACAATGAGCAGTTCTTC.

The CDR3 nucleotides are TGTGCCAGCAGTTACTGGTCGGTCGGGGAGCTGTTTTTT. It specifies CASSYWSVGELFF. The rearrangement uses TRBV6-5 and TRBJ2-2; no clear D. Germline V lookup: CDR1 MNHEY, CDR2 SVGAGI. CDR3 length equals 13 residues. Trimming took off 1 base at V and 7 bases at J, with 7 bases between the two ends.

J is TRBJ1-2 and V is TRBV10-3; D not certain. The CDR3 runs 14 residues. V was cut by 5 bases and J by 5 bases, with 15 bases left in between. CDR1 and CDR2 from the germline V gene are ENHRY and SYGVKD. The CDR3 sequence is CAISLARTVYGYTF. In nucleotides, the CDR3 is TGTGCCATCAGTCTTGCCCGGACTGTTTATGGCTACACCTTC.